Below, one T cell receptor beta chain is given with its context. In its sample, this clonotype was seen many times. The antigen this receptor binds is unknown. No qualities accompany the bases; no much larger clone lies one base away. The entry originates in a study of early T cells in non-severe SARS-CoV-2 infection (dated by TCRdb to the early 2020s). Background on the whole study: Because TCR sequencing relied on bulk RNA taken from unsorted whole blood, pairing of alpha and beta chains was not possible.

Overall study outcomes, separate from this receptor: VDJdb matching was skewed toward anti-spike CD8 responses and likely underestimated virus-specific expansions by missing private and CD4 specificities.

A distance of 20 bases separates the germline ends of V and J, which lose 6 bases and 2 bases respectively. The germline V gene (reference sequence) sets CDR1 to DFQATT and CDR2 to SNEGSKA. The CDR3 measures 16 amino acids from cysteine to phenylalanine. Only the CDR3 region is kept as DNA, spanning 48 bases read in frame from base 1. Libraries were prepared through 5' RACE. The sequencer listed for this sample is NextSeq 500. In the TCR library protocol, unique molecular identifiers were attached to individual cDNA molecules to correct for PCR bias and sequencing error. TCR alpha and beta chains were both sequenced, and the abundances of alpha and beta sequences in each sample were closely correlated with each other. In the paper's pipeline: V gene, J gene and CDR3 annotation of TCR sequences was performed with Decombinator V4. TCRs were defined as expanded if a significant change between any two time points was detected under a Poisson model with p below 0.0001. TCR abundances were normalised to the total number of TCRs sequenced in each sample and reported as counts per million. TRAV1-2 paired with TRAJ12, TRAJ20 or TRAJ33 defined MAIT TCRs, while TRAV10 paired with TRAJ18 defined iNKT TCRs. VDJdb, accessed on 1 November 2021, was searched for TCRs annotated for CMV, EBV and SARS-CoV-2, and TCRs annotated for more than one antigen were excluded. TCRdb cleaned the public reads at Q25 with fastp, built clones with MiXCR and kept in-frame beta chains. Entries that share a CDR3 protein sequence are merged under the most common genes and DNA. The V and J calls and clone size come from TCRdb's table, not from the authors' own analysis. Recorded for this sample are 55,000 to 70,000 distinct CDR3 sequences; around 6% of them occurred a single time. The top ten constitute approximately 6.3% of the sample.

A case-control design nested within a healthcare worker cohort in London, UK, was used, with weekly nasopharyngeal swab PCR tests and blood sampling performed. Healthcare workers were enrolled in the week of the UK lockdown, from 23 to 31 March 2020, and were followed every week for up to roughly 15 weeks. This TCR came from an adult who was a healthcare worker with PCR-confirmed SARS-CoV-2 infection or an uninfected control (not recorded which). The sequencing input was whole blood. Recombination joined TRBV20-1 with TRBJ1-5; perhaps TRBD1 is the D gene, with 6 bases matching. The DNA is TGCAGTGCCCCTACGCGGGCTAAGGGGGGCAATCAGCCCCAGCATTTT. Protein translation: CSAPTRAKGGNQPQHF.